A single sample is the source of the 18 T cell receptor beta chains below, sequenced in a study of T cell changes during pregnancy in multiple sclerosis. The protocol was immunoSEQ multiplex PCR, while the TCRdb copy is restricted to in-frame clones and leaves out a portion. The sample yields 40,000 to 45,000 clones, less than 90% seen once. The sample was CD4+ T cells from peripheral blood mononuclear cells, taken in the first trimester of pregnancy. The receptors were gathered from a female donor with multiple sclerosis, enrolled in a pregnancy study.

The chain couples TRBV7-8 to TRBJ2-7, with D possibly matching TRBD1 (5 bases). CDR3 length: 14 amino acids. Germline-derived CDR1 and CDR2 are SGHVS and FQNEAQ. V was cut by 8 bases and J by 4 bases, with 18 bases left in between. CDR3: CASALGAQEYEQYF. In DNA form, the CDR3 reads TGTGCCAGCGCCCTAGGGGCGCAAGAATACGAGCAGTACTTC.

The chain is built from TRBV7-6 and TRBJ2-3; 8 bases fit TRBD1. The CDR3 runs 14 residues. In germline, CDR1 is SGHVS, CDR2 FNYEAQ. V was pared by 8 bases and J by 3 bases, with 7 bases of the junction left unmatched. CDR3 region: CASSRDRGTDTQYF. In nucleotides, the CDR3 is TGTGCCAGCTCGCGTGACAGGGGAACAGATACGCAGTATTTT.

The chain combines TRBV29-1 with TRBJ2-1; TRBD2 matches at 10 bases. Germline values: CDR1 SQVTM, CDR2 ANQGSEA. J was trimmed by 4 bases and V by 4 bases; bases with no gene match: 4. The length of the CDR3 is 14 residues. The CDR3: CSVVRTSGYNEQFF. The DNA for the CDR3 is TGCAGCGTTGTGAGGACTAGCGGATACAATGAGCAGTTCTTC.

This clone was detected a few times. This rearrangement joins TRBV5-1 to TRBJ1-2; D remains ambiguous. V was clipped by 4 bases and J by 5 bases, with 18 bases between them. The germline gives CDR1 SGHRS, CDR2 YFSETQ. The CDR3 totals 15 residues. CDR3 coding DNA: TGCGCCAGCAGCCAAGGACCGGGATCTTTATATGGCTACACCTTC. Translating it yields CASSQGPGSLYGYTF. Full variable domain (outside the CDR3, taken from reference TRBV5-1 and TRBJ1-2): KAGVTQTPRYLIKTRGQQVTLSCSPISGHRSVSWYQQTPGQGLQFLFEYFSETQRNKGNFPGRFSGRQFSNSRSEMNVSTLELGDSALYLCASSQGPGSLYGYTFGSGTRLTVV.

This chain joins TRBV4-3 and TRBJ1-4; D unclear. The CDR3 runs to 15 residues. V lost 0 bases and J lost 8, with 13 bases in between. Germline V lookup: CDR1 LGHNA, CDR2 YSLEER. The CDR3 reads CASSQEVGRVEKLFF. The CDR3 DNA sequence: TGCGCCAGCAGCCAAGAAGTAGGGAGGGTCGAAAAACTGTTTTTT.

V usage is TRBV7-8 and J usage is TRBJ2-1; D is possibly TRBD2 (5 bases). The V gene lost 2 bases and the J gene lost 1 base, with 18 bases spanning the gap. The CDR3 extends over 18 amino acids. Germline CDR1 SGHVS, CDR2 FQNEAQ. The CDR3 reads CASSLSSGTKGSYNEQFF. The CDR3 DNA sequence: TGTGCCAGCAGCTTATCGTCGGGAACCAAAGGGTCCTACAATGAGCAGTTCTTC. The variable domain in full, with the rest retrieved from reference TRBV7-8 and TRBJ2-1, is GAGVSQSPRYKVAKRGQDVALRCDPISGHVSLFWYQQALGQGPEFLTYFQNEAQLDKSGLPSDRFFAERPEGSVSTLKIQRTQQEDSAVYLCASSLSSGTKGSYNEQFFGPGTRLTVL.

The chain employs TRBV5-6 and TRBJ1-2; D is uncertain. V gave up 2 bases and J gave up 3 bases, with 14 bases separating them. The CDR3 spans 15 residues. Germline CDR1 and CDR2: SGHDT and YYEEEE. CDR3 loop: CASSFVLSGDYGYTF. The DNA for the CDR3 is TGTGCCAGCAGCTTTGTCCTTTCCGGTGACTATGGCTACACCTTC.

The rearrangement links TRBV11-2 to TRBJ2-7; D may be TRBD2 (6 bases). CDR3 size: 15 residues. The V and J ends lost 1 base and 3 bases respectively, with 13 bases between them. The germline gives CDR1 SGHAT, CDR2 FQNNGV. CDR3 amino acids: CASSLVRGRFYEQYF. CDR3 sequence (DNA): TGTGCCAGCAGCTTAGTTCGGGGGAGATTCTACGAGCAGTACTTC.

The V gene is TRBV7-7, the J gene TRBJ2-5, with D perhaps TRBD1 (6 bases). Deletions cut 3 bases from V and 4 bases from J, with 9 bases between. This CDR3 comprises 13 residues. Germline CDR1 is SSHAT and CDR2 is FNYEAQ (reference sequence). CDR3 sequence (DNA): TGTGCCAGCAGCTTCCGGGACATAGAGACCCAGTACTTC. Its translation is CASSFRDIETQYF.

The chain employs TRBV27 and TRBJ1-4, with 7 bases identical to TRBD1. The CDR3 has 15 amino acids. Looked up from germline, CDR1 is MNHEY and CDR2 is SMNVEV (reference sequence). V dropped 6 bases and J dropped 0; count of bases not matched to a gene: 4. The CDR3, as DNA: TGTGCCAGCAGGAGTCAGGGGGCAACTAATGAAAAACTGTTTTTT. Encoded protein: CASRSQGATNEKLFF.

V usage is TRBV18 and J usage is TRBJ2-3; unclear D gene. V was shortened by 1 base and J by 6 bases, with 8 bases between the two germline ends. The CDR3 consists of 13 residues. Germline V CDR1 and CDR2: KGHSH, LQKENI. The CDR3 DNA is TGTGCCAGCTCACCACTTGCTAGGGATACGCAGTATTTT. Its protein is CASSPLARDTQYF.

The sample holds one count of this clone. The gene calls are TRBV19 and TRBJ1-1; no definite D call. This CDR3 is 16 amino acids long. V was cut by 3 bases and J by 2 bases, with 16 bases left in between. Germline V gene lookup returns CDR1 LNHDA and CDR2 SQIVND (reference sequence). The CDR3 here is CASSIMASTLNTEAFF. As DNA, the CDR3 is TGTGCCAGTAGTATTATGGCAAGTACCCTTAACACTGAAGCTTTCTTT. Full variable domain (missing parts from reference TRBV19 and TRBJ1-1): DGGITQSPKYLFRKEGQNVTLSCEQNLNHDAMYWYRQDPGQGLRLIYYSQIVNDFQKGDIAEGYSVSREKKESFPLTVTSAQKNPTAFYLCASSIMASTLNTEAFFGQGTRLTVV.

The rearrangement links TRBV7-2 to TRBJ2-7, with 8 bases that match TRBD1. The ends lost 3 bases at V and 7 bases at J; junction bases unmatched: 11. The germline V gene encodes CDR1 SGHTA and CDR2 FQGNSA. The CDR3 is made up of 15 amino acids. The CDR3 loop reads CASSFGQGAKWEQYF. DNA of the CDR3: TGTGCCAGCAGCTTTGGGCAGGGGGCAAAATGGGAGCAGTACTTC.

The genes are TRBV18 and TRBJ2-2, with 8 bases matching TRBD1. J was trimmed by 7 bases and V by 4 bases; bases with no gene match: 8. This CDR3 has 15 residues. CDR1 is KGHSH and CDR2 is LQKENI in the germline V gene. This CDR3 reads CASSLGTGSSGELFF. In nucleotides, the CDR3 is TGTGCCAGCTCACTCGGGACAGGCTCCAGCGGGGAGCTGTTTTTT.

The V and J genes are TRBV6-1 and TRBJ2-3; 11 nucleotides line up with TRBD2. The CDR3 is made up of 15 amino acids. V was clipped by 6 bases and J by 5 bases; unmatched bases: 7. CDR1 is MNHNS and CDR2 is SASEGT in the germline V gene. CDR3 protein: CASRDSGRAVDTQYF. The DNA for the CDR3 is TGTGCCAGCAGGGATAGCGGGAGGGCCGTAGATACGCAGTATTTT.

The chain is built from TRBV27 and TRBJ2-7; possible D gene TRBD1, 6 bases. CDR1 and CDR2 (germline): MNHEY, SMNVEV (reference sequence). This CDR3 has 16 residues. Deletions cut 6 bases from V and 3 bases from J, with 21 bases between. The CDR3 DNA reads TGTGCCAGCAGCCGCCGAACCAGGGGAGAGTACTACGAGCAGTACTTC. Translated: CASSRRTRGEYYEQYF.

The gene calls are TRBV7-2 and TRBJ2-1; D perhaps matches TRBD2 (6 bases). Trimming stripped 2 bases from V and 12 bases from J, with 20 bases between. Germline CDR1 reads SGHTA; CDR2 reads FQGNSA. The length of the CDR3 is 15 residues. CDR3 bases: TGTGCCAGCAGCTTAATGGTAGCGGCAAACAACGGGCAGTTCTTC. Its protein product is CASSLMVAANNGQFF.

V usage is TRBV6-6 and J usage is TRBJ1-2; 9 bases line up with TRBD1. The germline V gene encodes CDR1 MNHNY and CDR2 SVGAGI (reference sequence). The CDR3 runs 11 residues. Losses at the gene ends were 5 bases for V and 13 bases for J; bases not matched to a gene: 5. The DNA for the CDR3 is TGTGCCAGCAGTGGACAGGGGTATGGCACCTTC. Translation gives CASSGQGYGTF.